This T cell receptor beta chain comes out of a study of response to subunit inactivated influenza vaccine (dated by TCRdb to about 2018). With respect to the entire study: To follow how T cells responded to a trivalent subunit inactivated influenza vaccine, the researchers relied on deep quantitative profiling of the T cell receptor repertoire. What the research found in general, with its limitations: According to the authors, only a limited number of new T cells may be recruited by each seasonal influenza vaccination.

Library construction relied on RT-PCR. The sample was run on an Illumina HiSeq 2500. In TCRdb, the public reads were trimmed at Q25 with fastp and aligned with MiXCR, with productive beta chains retained. Identical CDR3 protein sequences are pooled into one entry, listed with their most common genes and DNA. In this sample the table shows some 640,000 distinct CDR3 sequences, about 14% of which occur a single time. The top ten clones comprise 6% to 7% of the sample. About this clonotype: This clone's antigen is unknown. No quality values exist for individual bases; no much larger clone is one base distant.

The sequence was collected from a man aged 50 to 59 who received an inactivated influenza vaccine. Donor details come from another sample of the same person, matched by shared clones. Material: PBMCs from blood, obtained approximately 15 days before vaccination.

The CDR3 protein sequence reads: CASSQAASMQEAFF. The sequenced DNA: TGTGCCAGCAGCCAGGCCGCGTCCATGCAAGAAGCTTTCTTT. The V and J segments used are TRBV4-2 and TRBJ1-1; no D gene call is confident. CDR1 LGHNA and CDR2 YNFKEQ were looked up in the germline V gene. Trimming removed 3 bases from V and 8 bases from J, leaving 16 bases between the germline ends. Inclusive of the bounding cysteine and phenylalanine, the CDR3 is 14 residues long. Only CDR3 DNA is held: 42 bases, read in frame from base 1.